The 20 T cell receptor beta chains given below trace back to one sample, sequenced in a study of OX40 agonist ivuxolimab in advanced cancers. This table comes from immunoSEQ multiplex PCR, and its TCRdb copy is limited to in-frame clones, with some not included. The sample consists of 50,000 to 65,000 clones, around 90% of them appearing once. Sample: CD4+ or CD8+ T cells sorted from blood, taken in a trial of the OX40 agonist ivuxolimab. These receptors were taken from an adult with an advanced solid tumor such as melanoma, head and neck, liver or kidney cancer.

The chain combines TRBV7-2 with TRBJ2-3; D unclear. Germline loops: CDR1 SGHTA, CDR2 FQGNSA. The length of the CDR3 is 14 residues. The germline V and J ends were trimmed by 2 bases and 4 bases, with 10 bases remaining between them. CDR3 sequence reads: CASSLIGGADTQYF. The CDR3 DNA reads TGTGCCAGCAGCTTAATCGGTGGGGCAGATACGCAGTATTTT. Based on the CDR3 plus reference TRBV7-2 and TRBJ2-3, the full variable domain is GAGVSQSPSNKVTEKGKDVELRCDPISGHTALYWYRQSLGQGLEFLIYFQGNSAPDKSGLPSDRFSAERTGGSVSTLTIQRTQQEDSAVYLCASSLIGGADTQYFGPGTRLTVL.

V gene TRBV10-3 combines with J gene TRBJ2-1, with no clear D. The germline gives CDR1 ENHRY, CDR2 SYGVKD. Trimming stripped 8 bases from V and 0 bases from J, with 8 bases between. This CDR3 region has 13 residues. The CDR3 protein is CAIGASSYNEQFF. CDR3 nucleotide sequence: TGTGCCATCGGTGCGAGCTCCTACAATGAGCAGTTCTTC.

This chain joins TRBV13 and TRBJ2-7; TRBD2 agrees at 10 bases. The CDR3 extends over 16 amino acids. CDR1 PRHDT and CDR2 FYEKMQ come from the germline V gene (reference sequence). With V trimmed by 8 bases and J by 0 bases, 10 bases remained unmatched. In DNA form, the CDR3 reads TGTGCCAGCGGGTACTTAGCGGGAGGCGCCTCCTACGAGCAGTACTTC. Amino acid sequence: CASGYLAGGASYEQYF.

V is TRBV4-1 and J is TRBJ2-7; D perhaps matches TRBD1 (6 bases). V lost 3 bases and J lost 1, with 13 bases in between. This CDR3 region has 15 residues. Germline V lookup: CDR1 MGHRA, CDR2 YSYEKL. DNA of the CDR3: TGCGCCAGCAGCCAGTCCCAGGGGTGGTCCTACGAGCAGTACTTC. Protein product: CASSQSQGWSYEQYF.

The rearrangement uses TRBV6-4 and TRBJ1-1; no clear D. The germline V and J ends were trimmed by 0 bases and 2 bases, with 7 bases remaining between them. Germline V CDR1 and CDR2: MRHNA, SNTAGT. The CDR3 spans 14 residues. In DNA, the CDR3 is TGTGCCAGCAGTGACTCAGGCGGAAACACTGAAGCTTTCTTT. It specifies CASSDSGGNTEAFF.

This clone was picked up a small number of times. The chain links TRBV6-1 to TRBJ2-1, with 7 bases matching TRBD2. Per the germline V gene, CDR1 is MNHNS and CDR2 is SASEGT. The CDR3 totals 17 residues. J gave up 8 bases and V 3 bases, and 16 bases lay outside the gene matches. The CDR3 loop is CASSDSSGGRRVDEQFF. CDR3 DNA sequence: TGTGCCAGCAGTGATTCTAGTGGCGGGAGACGAGTGGATGAGCAGTTCTTC.

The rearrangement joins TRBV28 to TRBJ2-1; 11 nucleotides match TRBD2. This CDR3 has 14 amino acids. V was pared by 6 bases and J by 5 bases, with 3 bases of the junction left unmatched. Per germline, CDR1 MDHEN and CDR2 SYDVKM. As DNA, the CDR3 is TGTGCCAGCAGCCGGGGACTAGCGGACAATGAGCAGTTCTTC. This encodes CASSRGLADNEQFF.

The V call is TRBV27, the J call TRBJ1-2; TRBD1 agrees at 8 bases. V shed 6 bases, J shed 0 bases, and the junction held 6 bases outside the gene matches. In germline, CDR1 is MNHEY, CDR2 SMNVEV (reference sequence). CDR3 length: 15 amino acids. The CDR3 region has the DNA TGTGCCAGCAGAGAGACAGGGGATGCTAACTATGGCTACACCTTC. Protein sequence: CASRETGDANYGYTF.

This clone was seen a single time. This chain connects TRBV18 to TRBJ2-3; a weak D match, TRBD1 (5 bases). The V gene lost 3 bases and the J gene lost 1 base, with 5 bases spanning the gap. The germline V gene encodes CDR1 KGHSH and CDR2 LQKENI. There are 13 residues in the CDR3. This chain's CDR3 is CASSPRGTDTQYF. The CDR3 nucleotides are TGTGCCAGCTCACCCAGGGGCACAGATACGCAGTATTTT.

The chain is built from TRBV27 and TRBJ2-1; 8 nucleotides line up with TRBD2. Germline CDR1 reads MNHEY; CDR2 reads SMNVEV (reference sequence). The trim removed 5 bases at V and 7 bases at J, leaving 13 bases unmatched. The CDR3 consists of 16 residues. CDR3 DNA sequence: TGTGCCAGCAGTCCCTATTGGCGGGAGGAAGGGAATGAGCAGTTCTTC. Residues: CASSPYWREEGNEQFF.

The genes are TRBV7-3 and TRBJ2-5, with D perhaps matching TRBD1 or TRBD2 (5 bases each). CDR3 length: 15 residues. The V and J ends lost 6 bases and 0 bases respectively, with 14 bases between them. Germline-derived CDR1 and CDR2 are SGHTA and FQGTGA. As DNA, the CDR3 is TGTGCCAGCAGTTCGGGACCCACGTACCAAGAGACCCAGTACTTC. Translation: CASSSGPTYQETQYF.

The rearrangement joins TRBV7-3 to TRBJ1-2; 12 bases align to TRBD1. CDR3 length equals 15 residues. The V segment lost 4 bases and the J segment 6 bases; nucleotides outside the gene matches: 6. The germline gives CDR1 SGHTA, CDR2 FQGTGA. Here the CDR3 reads CASSSGQGAQDGYTF. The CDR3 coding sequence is TGTGCCAGCAGCTCGGGACAGGGGGCGCAGGATGGCTACACCTTC.

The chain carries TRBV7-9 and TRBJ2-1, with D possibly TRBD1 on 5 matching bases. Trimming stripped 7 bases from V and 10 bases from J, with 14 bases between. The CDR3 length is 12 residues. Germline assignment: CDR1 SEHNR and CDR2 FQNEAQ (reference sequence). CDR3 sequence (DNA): TGTGCCAGCACCCAGGGCCGGGCCGAGCAGTTCTTC. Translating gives CASTQGRAEQFF.

The CDR3 loop is CASSSTGGHNEQFF. The CDR3 nucleotides are TGTGCCAGCAGTTCGACAGGGGGCCACAATGAGCAGTTCTTC. The chain is built from TRBV28 and TRBJ2-1; 10 bases fit TRBD1. The trim removed 4 bases at V and 5 bases at J, leaving 2 bases unmatched. The CDR3 has 14 amino acids. Germline-derived CDR1 and CDR2 are MDHEN and SYDVKM.

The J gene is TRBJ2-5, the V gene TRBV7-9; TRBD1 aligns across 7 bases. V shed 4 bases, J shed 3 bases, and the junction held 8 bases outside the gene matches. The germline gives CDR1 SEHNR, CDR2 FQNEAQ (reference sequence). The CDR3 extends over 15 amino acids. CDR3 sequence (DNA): TGTGCCAGCAGCTGGAGAACCGGGACAGAAGAGACCCAGTACTTC. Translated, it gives CASSWRTGTEETQYF.

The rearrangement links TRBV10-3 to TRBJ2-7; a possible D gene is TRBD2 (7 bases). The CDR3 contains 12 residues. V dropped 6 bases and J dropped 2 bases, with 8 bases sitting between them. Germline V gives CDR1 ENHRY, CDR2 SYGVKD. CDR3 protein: CAISGGPYEQYF. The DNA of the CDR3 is TGTGCCATCAGCGGGGGGCCCTACGAGCAGTACTTC.

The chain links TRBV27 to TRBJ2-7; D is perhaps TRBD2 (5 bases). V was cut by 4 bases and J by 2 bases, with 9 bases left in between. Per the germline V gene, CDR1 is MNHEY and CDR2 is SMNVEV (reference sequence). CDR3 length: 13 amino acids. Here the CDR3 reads CASSWTETYEQYF. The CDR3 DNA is TGTGCCAGCAGTTGGACTGAAACCTACGAGCAGTACTTC.

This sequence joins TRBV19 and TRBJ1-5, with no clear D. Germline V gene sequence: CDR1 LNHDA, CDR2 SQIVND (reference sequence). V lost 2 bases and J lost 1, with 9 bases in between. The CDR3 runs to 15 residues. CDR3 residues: CASSISPGSNQPQHF. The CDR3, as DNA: TGTGCCAGTAGTATAAGTCCGGGGAGCAATCAGCCCCAGCATTTT.

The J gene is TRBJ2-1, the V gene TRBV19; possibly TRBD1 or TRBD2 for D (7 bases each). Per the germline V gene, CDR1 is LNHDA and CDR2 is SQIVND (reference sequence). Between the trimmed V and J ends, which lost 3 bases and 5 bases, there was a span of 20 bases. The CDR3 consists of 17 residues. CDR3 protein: CASSINRGLAENNEQFF. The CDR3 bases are TGTGCCAGTAGTATTAATAGGGGGCTAGCGGAAAACAATGAGCAGTTCTTC.

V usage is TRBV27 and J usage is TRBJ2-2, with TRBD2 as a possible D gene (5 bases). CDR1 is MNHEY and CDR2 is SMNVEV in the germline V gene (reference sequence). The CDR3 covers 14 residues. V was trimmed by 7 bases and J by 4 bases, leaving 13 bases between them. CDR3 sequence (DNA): TGTGCCAGCAATGTAGGGAGTCTCACCGGGGAGCTGTTTTTT. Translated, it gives CASNVGSLTGELFF.